This TCR beta chain was captured by sequencing in a study of blood T cell repertoires in COVID-19. At the level of the study: COVID-19 samples, acute and convalescent, were from the United States, Italy and Spain. From T cells, B-cell-depleted T cells, or PBMCs came the material, which was cDNA or gDNA.

CDR1 is MNHNY and CDR2 is SVGAGI in the germline V gene (reference sequence). The ends were cut back, 0 bases at V and 10 bases at J, with 6 bases in the middle. The CDR3 loop spans 12 amino acids. Libraries were prepared by immunoSEQ multiplex PCR; TCRdb keeps only in-frame clonotypes and omits some of them. Of 60,000 to 70,000 clones in the sample, about 86% were seen once. This receptor was taken from a woman aged 60-75 years with acute or convalescent COVID-19. Sequencing was carried out using peripheral blood. The chain couples TRBV6-6 to TRBJ1-4; D remains unclear. CDR3 sequence reads: CASSYSTGKLFF. CDR3 nucleotide sequence: TGTGCCAGCAGTTACTCAACGGGAAAACTGTTTTTT.